The next 28 T cell receptor beta chains were all read from a single sample in a study of T-cell memory formation after mild COVID-19. Using its own MiXCR run on the 5' RACE reads, TCRdb lists one record per CDR3 protein. This repertoire shows 550,000 to 600,000 distinct CDR3 sequences, less than 25% found once; its top ten account for roughly 8.1%. What was sequenced was PBMCs or a T cell subset sorted from them (not recorded which). These receptors all stem from an adult woman who had mild COVID-19 (a few samples of this study predate the infection). Cell type and time point are not known.

This clonotype was counted only a few times. The chain carries TRBV7-3 and TRBJ2-2; 10 nucleotides line up with TRBD2. There are 18 residues in the CDR3. The trim removed 5 bases at V and 0 bases at J, leaving 9 bases unmatched. Germline values: CDR1 SGHTA, CDR2 FQGTGA. CDR3 protein: CASSPLYGLAANTGELFF. The CDR3 DNA follows: TGTGCCAGCAGCCCGTTATACGGACTAGCGGCGAACACCGGGGAGCTGTTTTTT.

V usage is TRBV29-1 and J usage is TRBJ2-2, with D perhaps matching TRBD1 or TRBD2 (5 bases each). This CDR3 is 15 amino acids long. Trimming removed 7 bases from V and 3 bases from J, with 18 bases in between. Germline CDR1 SQVTM, CDR2 ANQGSEA. DNA for the CDR3: TGCAGCGCCGCAAAGGGACCGGGCCACACCGGGGAGCTGTTTTTT. It codes for CSAAKGPGHTGELFF.

This clonotype has more than one count but fewer than ten. V is TRBV5-1 and J is TRBJ1-1, with TRBD1 identical over 10 bases. Germline trimming cut 4 bases from V and 4 bases from J; bases unmatched to any gene: 7. This CDR3 region has 15 residues. The germline V gene has CDR1 SGHRS and CDR2 YFSETQ. The CDR3 loop reads CASSNQDRGITEAFF. CDR3 DNA sequence: TGCGCCAGCAGCAACCAGGACAGGGGGATCACTGAAGCTTTCTTT.

The rearrangement joins TRBV19 to TRBJ2-7; D call uncertain. Trimming cost V 1 base and J 3 bases, with 19 bases left between them. The CDR3 contains 17 residues. Per germline, CDR1 LNHDA and CDR2 SQIVND (reference sequence). The CDR3 DNA sequence: TGTGCCAGTAGTATAGTTCAAGACTCCCTTAATCTCTACGAGCAGTACTTC. It yields the protein CASSIVQDSLNLYEQYF.

This clonotype was found a few times. The CDR3, as DNA: TGTGCCAGCTCCCGCCGGGACAGGTATATGAACACTGAAGCTTTCTTT. This sequence encodes CASSRRDRYMNTEAFF. The chain combines TRBV18 with TRBJ1-1, with 8 nucleotides matching TRBD1. V trimming: 6 bases; J trimming: 0 bases; junction bases outside the gene matches: 9. Germline-derived CDR1 and CDR2 are KGHSH and LQKENI. The CDR3 sequence is 16 residues long.

This chain links TRBV20-1 with TRBJ2-3; D is perhaps TRBD1 (6 bases). The V end lost 8 bases, the J end lost 0 bases, and 9 bases lay between the germline ends. This CDR3 region has 12 residues. Germline V CDR1 and CDR2: DFQATT, SNEGSKA (reference sequence). CDR3 DNA: TGCAGTAGGGGGAGTAGCACAGATACGCAGTATTTT. Encoded protein: CSRGSSTDTQYF.

This clonotype was detected only a few times. V usage is TRBV29-1 and J usage is TRBJ2-1; maybe TRBD2 (7 bases). CDR3 size: 12 residues. Trimming took off 5 bases at V and 7 bases at J, with 12 bases between the two ends. Looked up from germline, CDR1 is SQVTM and CDR2 is ANQGSEA. The CDR3 bases are TGCAGCGTTCGGGGGGCGCGTAATGAGCAGTTCTTC. Translation gives CSVRGARNEQFF.

The chain joins TRBV9 to TRBJ2-6; TRBD2 matches 9 bases. The CDR3 is 17 residues long. V lost 1 base and J lost 2; bases outside the gene matches: 4. Germline loops: CDR1 SGDLS, CDR2 YYNGEE. This CDR3 reads CASSVTPSGTGANVLTF. In nucleotides, the CDR3 is TGTGCCAGCAGCGTAACCCCTAGCGGGACTGGGGCCAACGTCCTGACTTTC.

The chain carries TRBV29-1 and TRBJ2-5, with D tentatively TRBD1 (6 bases). Germline-derived CDR1 and CDR2 are SQVTM and ANQGSEA. V lost 3 bases and J lost 2, with 13 bases in between. The CDR3 spans 14 residues. CDR3 bases: TGCAGCGTTGACCTGGGGGCAGCACAAGAGACCCAGTACTTC. Translated: CSVDLGAAQETQYF.

A few counts support this clonotype. This sequence joins TRBV28 and TRBJ1-5; D is perhaps TRBD1 (6 bases). CDR3 length equals 15 residues. Deletions cut 6 bases from V and 2 bases from J, with 14 bases between. Germline-derived CDR1 and CDR2 are MDHEN and SYDVKM. CDR3 nucleotide sequence: TGTGCCAGCAGGACCCTCAGGGGTGGCAATCAGCCCCAGCATTTT. Encoded protein: CASRTLRGGNQPQHF.

The gene calls are TRBV20-1 and TRBJ2-3; the match to TRBD2 covers 9 bases. CDR1 is DFQATT, CDR2 SNEGSKA, per germline (reference sequence). The V and J ends lost 3 bases and 2 bases, in that order; junction bases with no gene match: 6. This CDR3 region has 15 residues. The CDR3 sequence is CSARLAGYSTDTQYF. CDR3 DNA sequence: TGCAGTGCTAGGCTAGCGGGGTACTCCACAGATACGCAGTATTTT.

V and J are TRBV6-5 and TRBJ2-7; D assignment may be TRBD1 or TRBD2 (5 bases each). The length of the CDR3 is 14 residues. Germline V CDR1 and CDR2: MNHEY, SVGAGI. V was trimmed by 9 bases and J by 5 bases, leaving 20 bases between them. Here the CDR3 reads CASRAGTARDEQYF. CDR3 in DNA: TGTGCCAGTCGCGCAGGGACCGCCAGAGACGAGCAGTACTTC.

The chain joins TRBV19 to TRBJ1-3; unclear D gene. Deletions cut 3 bases from V and 14 bases from J, with 14 bases between. Germline V gene data show CDR1 as LNHDA and CDR2 as SQIVND (reference sequence). CDR3 length: 12 amino acids. CDR3 bases: TGTGCCAGTAGTATTTTGGCAGACCGCGTATATTTT. It codes for CASSILADRVYF. Filled out from reference TRBV19 and TRBJ1-3, the complete variable domain reads DGGITQSPKYLFRKEGQNVTLSCEQNLNHDAMYWYRQDPGQGLRLIYYSQIVNDFQKGDIAEGYSVSREKKESFPLTVTSAQKNPTAFYLCASSILADRVYFGEGSWLTVV.

This chain links TRBV12-3 or TRBV12-4 with TRBJ1-2; no firm D call. The CDR3 is 12 residues long. Trimming took off 8 bases at V and 2 bases at J, with 9 bases between the two ends. The CDR3 DNA reads as TGTGCCAGCCGGGGAGAGAACTATGGCTACACCTTC. Its protein is CASRGENYGYTF.

This clonotype was counted only a few times. J is TRBJ2-1 and V is TRBV30; possibly TRBD1 for D (5 bases). Germline assignment: CDR1 GTSNPN and CDR2 SVGIG (reference sequence). The CDR3 length is 15 residues. The V end was cut by 4 bases, the J end by 4 bases, with 17 bases between. The CDR3 DNA is TGTGCCTGGAATCACAGACAGTGGTTATACAATGAGCAGTTCTTC. It yields the protein CAWNHRQWLYNEQFF.

The rearrangement uses TRBV7-6 and TRBJ2-7, with TRBD1 identical over 9 bases. Germline lookup yields CDR1 SGHVS and CDR2 FNYEAQ. J lost 3 bases, V lost 1 base, and 4 bases had no gene match. The CDR3 is made up of 15 amino acids. CDR3 bases: TGTGCCAGCAGCTTAGACCCGGGACAGGGCTACGAGCAGTACTTC. Encoded protein: CASSLDPGQGYEQYF.

There are many counts of this clonotype. V and J are TRBV24-1 and TRBJ2-1; 8 bases match TRBD2. This CDR3 comprises 18 residues. The germline CDR1 and CDR2 sequences are KGHDR and SFDVKD. V gave up 0 bases and J gave up 1 base; unmatched junction bases: 7. The DNA for the CDR3 is TGTGCCACCAGTGATTTGGGGACGGGCGGGAGGTCCTACAATGAGCAGTTCTTC. This translates into CATSDLGTGGRSYNEQFF.

This clonotype has a handful of counts. This chain links TRBV7-9 with TRBJ1-1; D remains unclear. Germline lookup yields CDR1 SEHNR and CDR2 FQNEAQ (reference sequence). The length of the CDR3 is 13 residues. Trimming left V 0 bases short and J 4 bases short, with 6 bases between. CDR3 DNA sequence: TGTGCCAGCAGCTTAGCGGGTCCCACTGAAGCTTTCTTT. It specifies CASSLAGPTEAFF.

This clonotype was detected only once. This rearrangement joins TRBV24-1 to TRBJ1-1, with no clear D. This CDR3 is built from 13 residues. The V end lost 5 bases, the J end lost 3 bases, and 9 bases lay between the germline ends. In germline, CDR1 is KGHDR, CDR2 SFDVKD. CDR3 in DNA: TGTGCCACCAGTGGGACGAGGGACACTGAAGCTTTCTTT. Protein sequence: CATSGTRDTEAFF.

The chain recombines TRBV5-6 with TRBJ2-1; D may match TRBD1 or TRBD2 (6 bases each). Trimming left V 5 bases short and J 6 bases short, with 15 bases between. CDR1 SGHDT and CDR2 YYEEEE come from the germline V gene. The CDR3 runs 14 residues. CDR3 sequence: CASSRWGAPNEQFF. Written as DNA, the CDR3 is TGTGCCAGCAGTCGATGGGGGGCCCCCAATGAGCAGTTCTTC.

This clonotype showed up just once. CDR3 residues: CASSYVISNQPQHF. In nucleotides, the CDR3 is TGTGCCAGCAGTTATGTGATTAGCAATCAGCCCCAGCATTTT. The chain has TRBV6-2 or TRBV6-3 and TRBJ1-5, with D hard to call. Trimming left V 3 bases short and J 0 bases short, with 6 bases between. The CDR3 loop spans 14 amino acids. CDR1 and CDR2 from the germline V gene are MNHEY and SVGEGT.

The chain uses TRBV7-6 and TRBJ1-6; D not certain. The CDR3 spans 15 residues. Trimming cost V 1 base and J 4 bases, with 8 bases left between them. In germline, CDR1 is SGHVS, CDR2 FNYEAQ. CDR3 sequence: CASSLGPAYNSPLHF. The CDR3 DNA reads TGTGCCAGCAGCTTAGGGCCAGCTTATAATTCACCCCTCCACTTT.

This clonotype was seen only a few times. This chain links TRBV15 with TRBJ2-3; D is perhaps TRBD1 or TRBD2 (5 bases each). From germline, CDR1 is LNHNV and CDR2 YYDKDF (reference sequence). The CDR3 is made up of 14 amino acids. V lost 1 base, J lost 3 bases, and 8 bases lay in between. The CDR3, as DNA: TGTGCCACCAGCAGAGTGGGGGAAACAGATACGCAGTATTTT. Its translation: CATSRVGETDTQYF.

This chain uses TRBV12-3 or TRBV12-4 with TRBJ1-1, with D possibly TRBD1 on 5 matching bases. Trimming removed 8 bases at V and 3 bases at J, with 16 bases between. The CDR3 consists of 14 residues. The DNA for the CDR3 is TGTGCCAGCGACAGACCCACCGGGGACACTGAAGCTTTCTTT. Its protein product is CASDRPTGDTEAFF.

This clonotype was observed a few times. J is TRBJ2-3 and V is TRBV7-3; 8 bases match TRBD1. This CDR3 has 16 amino acids. CDR1 is SGHTA and CDR2 is FQGTGA in the germline V gene. V dropped 7 bases and J dropped 6; count of bases not matched to a gene: 15. The DNA of the CDR3 is TGTGCCAGCACCAAGGGGACAGGTGGGAGAGAGGATACGCAGTATTTT. Translated: CASTKGTGGREDTQYF.

This clonotype was seen only a few times. The J gene is TRBJ1-1, the V gene TRBV27, with D perhaps matching TRBD1 (5 bases). V was shortened by 2 bases and J by 5 bases, with 9 bases between the two germline ends. CDR1 MNHEY and CDR2 SMNVEV come from the germline V gene (reference sequence). This CDR3 contains 13 residues. As DNA, the CDR3 is TGTGCCAGCAGTTTAGGGGGTTTGACTGAAGCTTTCTTT. Translation gives CASSLGGLTEAFF.

This clonotype came up many times. This chain joins TRBV3-1 and TRBJ2-1; D remains unclear. CDR3 length: 12 amino acids. Trimming took 1 base from V and 15 from J, leaving 13 bases between them. Germline V gene sequence: CDR1 LGHDT, CDR2 YNNKEL (reference sequence). The CDR3 is CASSQGGKRLFF. The CDR3 nucleotides are TGTGCCAGCAGCCAAGGGGGAAAACGCCTGTTCTTC.

Only a few counts were recorded for this clonotype. This chain links TRBV4-3 with TRBJ1-2; 8 positions agree with TRBD1. The V segment lost 0 bases and the J segment 4 bases; nucleotides outside the gene matches: 19. Germline V CDR1 and CDR2: LGHNA, YSLEER. CDR3 length equals 20 residues. Here the CDR3 DNA reads TGCGCCAGCAGCCAAGATCTGACGGGGGCAGGGGGCGAAGTCGGCTATGGCTACACCTTC. The encoded protein is CASSQDLTGAGGEVGYGYTF.